This TCR beta chain came from a study of shared clonotypes between healthy human individuals. Assay execution proceeded at the deep level. The method was immunoSEQ multiplex PCR; TCRdb's version includes in-frame clones alone and lacks a portion of them. The top ten clones hold about 0.32% of a sample with about 380,000 clones, just over 95% of them seen once. Study-wide results and caveats: Memory subsets generally showed lower estimated richness than naive subsets. Some clonotypes were shared by all four sorted-subset donors, while others were not shared. The non-shared ones had lower generation probabilities than the shared ones.

Both CD45RO+ cells and CCR7-negative CD45RA+ TemRA cells were combined to make up CD8 memory. To note about this clone: Its specificity is not known.

This clonotype was sampled from a man aged 25 to 40 in good health. The material sequenced was memory CD8+ T cells sorted from blood. As to subset: CD45RO+ cells pooled with CCR7-negative TemRA cells.

The CDR3 DNA sequence: TGTGCCAGCTCACCAGGCAGGGGTGAAAAACTGTTTTTT. Its protein product is CASSPGRGEKLFF. This sequence joins TRBV18 and TRBJ1-4, with TRBD1 as a possible D gene (6 bases). CDR1 KGHSH and CDR2 LQKENI come from the germline V gene. V shed 2 bases and J shed 7 bases, with 8 bases lying between them. The CDR3 has 13 residues.